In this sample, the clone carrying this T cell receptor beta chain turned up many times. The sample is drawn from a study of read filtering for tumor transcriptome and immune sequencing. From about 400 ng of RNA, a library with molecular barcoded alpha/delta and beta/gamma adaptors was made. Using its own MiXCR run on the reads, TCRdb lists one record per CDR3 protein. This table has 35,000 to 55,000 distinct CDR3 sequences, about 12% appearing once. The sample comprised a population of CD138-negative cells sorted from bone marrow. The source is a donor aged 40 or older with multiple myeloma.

CDR3 region: CASSLLSDTQYF. Here the CDR3 DNA reads TGTGCCAGCAGCTTATTGTCAGATACGCAGTATTTT. The chain joins TRBV7-2 to TRBJ2-3; D unclear. CDR1 and CDR2 from the germline V gene are SGHTA and FQGNSA. This CDR3 contains 12 residues. V gave up 2 bases and J gave up 4 bases, with 4 bases separating them.